Sequencing of this T cell receptor (beta chain) was carried out in a study of T cell repertoires in cytomegalovirus infection. Study details: Signatures in public TCR beta sequences pointed to both CMV infection and matching HLA type.

This clonotype was detected ten times or more. Its antigen is not known. General study results and limits: The cumulative frequency of public TCR beta families distinguished individuals who carried CMV together with the relevant HLA. Predominance within the ex vivo response was attributable to HLA-C-restricted CMV-specific TCR beta clonotypes.

The germline V gene has CDR1 KGHSH and CDR2 LQKENI. V gave up 0 bases and J gave up 5 bases, with 6 bases separating them. This CDR3 comprises 13 residues. TCRdb passed the reads through MiXCR, listing each CDR3 protein once. The data contain tens of thousands of distinct CDR3 sequences, 4% of them singletons. This sequence originates from a human donor in good health (CMV status not recorded). Some clones in this sample may be carry-over from other donors' samples. The chain combines TRBV18 with TRBJ2-3; D gene ambiguous. The sequencing sample was made of PBMCs. The CDR3 DNA reads as TGTGCCAGCTCACCACCGGCTGTAGATACGCAGTATTTT. Its protein product is CASSPPAVDTQYF.